What follows are 4 T cell receptor beta chains derived from one specimen sequenced in a study of blood T cells in healthy people across ages (dated by TCRdb to about 2015). The receptor library was made with 5' RACE. Sequencing used an Illumina HiSeq 2500. A second PCR of roughly 7 to 12 cycles was performed with a sample-barcoded 5' primer and a J-beta primer mix. TCRdb ran its own pipeline on the public reads, namely fastp trimming at Q25 and MiXCR clone calling, and kept in-frame beta chains. Rows with a matching CDR3 protein are joined into one entry that keeps the most common DNA and genes. The sample table records 750,000 to 950,000 distinct CDR3 sequences; approximately 24% of these occur just once. Together, the top ten hold about 2.9% of the sample. These data were likewise used in another study, on T cells of mothers and their children.

The sample consisted of blood. The receptor source for this set is a boy younger than 18 in good health.

The chain uses TRBV6-1 and TRBJ2-3; TRBD1 aligns across 9 bases. CDR1 and CDR2 (germline): MNHNS, SASEGT. V was clipped by 8 bases and J by 1 base; unmatched bases: 7. The CDR3 is 15 amino acids. The CDR3 nucleotides are TGTGCCAGCGCGGACAGGGGCGAGGGCACAGATACGCAGTATTTT. Protein: CASADRGEGTDTQYF.

Worth noting for this clonotype: One end of the junction does not line up with germline, which may come from a read error. J is TRBJ2-1 and V is TRBV24-1, with D perhaps TRBD1 or TRBD2 (5 bases each). There are 16 residues in the CDR3. Germline CDR1 KGHDR, CDR2 SFDVKD. The CDR3 here is CATRSPGPRSEDEQFF. The CDR3 coding sequence is TGCGCCACCAGAAGTCCGGGACCCAGGTCGGAGGATGAGCAGTTCTTC.

The chain has TRBV9 and TRBJ2-2; 7 bases are shared with TRBD1. The CDR3 length is 16 residues. CDR1 SGDLS and CDR2 YYNGEE come from the germline V gene. With V trimmed by 0 bases and J by 4 bases, 6 bases remained unmatched. The CDR3 is CASSVVGQASTGELFF. Written as DNA, the CDR3 is TGTGCCAGCAGCGTAGTCGGACAGGCGAGCACCGGGGAGCTGTTTTTT.

This sequence joins TRBV11-2 and TRBJ2-7; 7 nucleotides line up with TRBD2. The CDR3 covers 15 residues. The V segment lost 5 bases and the J segment 0 bases; nucleotides outside the gene matches: 7. Germline V gene lookup returns CDR1 SGHAT and CDR2 FQNNGV. Here the CDR3 DNA reads TGTGCCAGCAGCCCTACCGGGAGGAGCTCCTACGAGCAGTACTTC. Protein: CASSPTGRSSYEQYF.